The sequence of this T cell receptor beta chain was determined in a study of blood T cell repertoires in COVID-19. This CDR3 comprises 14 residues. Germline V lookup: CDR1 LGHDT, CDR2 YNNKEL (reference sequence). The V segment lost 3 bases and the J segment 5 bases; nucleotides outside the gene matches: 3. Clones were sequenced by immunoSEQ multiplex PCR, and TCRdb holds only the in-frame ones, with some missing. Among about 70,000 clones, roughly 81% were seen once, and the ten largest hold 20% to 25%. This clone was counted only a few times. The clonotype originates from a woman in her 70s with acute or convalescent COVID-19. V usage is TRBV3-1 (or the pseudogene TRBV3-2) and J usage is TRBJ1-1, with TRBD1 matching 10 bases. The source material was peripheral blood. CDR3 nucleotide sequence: TGTGCCAGCAGCCAGACAGGGGGCAGGACTGAAGCTTTCTTT. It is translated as CASSQTGGRTEAFF.